What follows is one T cell receptor beta chain and its context. Its antigen remains unidentified. Every immunoSEQ plate was one replicate of a subset's evenly spread DNA. Assay used: immunoSEQ multiplex PCR; TCRdb lists only in-frame clones, some missing. Among about 700,000 clones listed, 90% to 95% were seen once. CD45RO-negative CD8 cells positively selected for CCR7 made up the naive population, which excluded terminally differentiated effector memory CD45RA+ cells. The sample belongs to a study of shared clonotypes between healthy human individuals. Study as a whole: Per-donor plates numbered three CD4 naive, three CD4 memory, two CD8 naive and one CD8 memory. Study-wide points: In general, naive subsets displayed greater estimated richness than memory subsets did. Some clonotypes were shared by all four sorted-subset donors, while others were not shared. The non-shared ones had lower generation probabilities than the shared ones.

Per the germline V gene, CDR1 is SGHVS and CDR2 is FQNEAQ. This CDR3 is 16 amino acids long. The V and J ends lost 5 bases and 2 bases, in that order; junction bases with no gene match: 7. Sequencing was done on a sample of naive CD8+ T cells sorted from blood. The chain couples TRBV7-8 to TRBJ1-4, with 8 bases aligning to TRBD1. The receptor was isolated from a man between 25 and 39 years old in good health. CDR3 DNA sequence: TGTGCCAGCAGCACCCTACGACAGGGGACTAATGAAAAACTGTTTTTT. Translated: CASSTLRQGTNEKLFF.